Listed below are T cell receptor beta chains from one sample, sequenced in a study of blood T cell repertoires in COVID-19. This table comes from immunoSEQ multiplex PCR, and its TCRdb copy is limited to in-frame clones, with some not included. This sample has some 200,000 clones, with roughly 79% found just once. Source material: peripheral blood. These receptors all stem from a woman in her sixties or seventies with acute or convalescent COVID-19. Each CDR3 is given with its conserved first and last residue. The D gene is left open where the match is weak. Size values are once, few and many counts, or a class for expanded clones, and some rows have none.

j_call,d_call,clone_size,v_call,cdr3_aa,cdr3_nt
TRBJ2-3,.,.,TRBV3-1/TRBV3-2,CASSPFAGDTQYF,TGTGCCAGCAGCCCTTTTGCGGGAGATACGCAGTATTTT
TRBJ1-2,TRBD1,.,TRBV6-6,CASSRGQGLYGYTF,TGTGCCAGCAGCCGGGGACAGGGCCTCTATGGCTACACCTTC
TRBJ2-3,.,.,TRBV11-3,CASSKRNSDTQYF,TGTGCCAGCAGCAAGCGGAATTCAGATACGCAGTATTTT
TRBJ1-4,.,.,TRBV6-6,CASGPLRGQLFF,TGTGCCAGCGGGCCCCTGCGGGGCCAACTGTTTTTT
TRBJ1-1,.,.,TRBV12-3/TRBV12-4,CASSLFGSTEAFF,TGTGCCAGCAGTTTATTTGGTAGCACTGAAGCTTTCTTT
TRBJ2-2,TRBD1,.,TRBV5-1,CASSPGQGLAGELFF,TGCGCCAGCAGCCCGGGACAGGGGTTGGCCGGGGAGCTGTTTTTT
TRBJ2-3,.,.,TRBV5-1,CASSIGQLTDTQYF,TGCGCCAGCAGCATAGGACAGCTCACAGATACGCAGTATTTT
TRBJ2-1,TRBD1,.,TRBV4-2,CASSPRPSGGDGNEQFF,TGTGCCAGCAGCCCGCGACCTTCAGGGGGAGATGGCAATGAGCAGTTCTTC
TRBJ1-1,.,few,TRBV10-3,CAISESMGASYTEAFF,TGTGCCATCAGTGAGTCGATGGGGGCTTCATACACTGAAGCTTTCTTT
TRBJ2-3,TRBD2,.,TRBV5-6,CASSLLLAGLADTQYF,TGTGCCAGCAGCTTGTTACTAGCGGGACTTGCAGATACGCAGTATTTT
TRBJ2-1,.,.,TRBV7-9,CASSLAYRRPYNEQFF,TGTGCCAGCAGCTTAGCCTATCGGAGACCCTACAATGAGCAGTTCTTC
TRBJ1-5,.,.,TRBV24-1,CATSASDMGGQPQHF,TGTGCCACCAGTGCCTCGGACATGGGCGGCCAGCCCCAGCATTTT
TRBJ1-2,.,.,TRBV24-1,CATSWGQGSYGYTF,TGTGCCACTTCCTGGGGGCAGGGCTCCTATGGCTACACCTTC
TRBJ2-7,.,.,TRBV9,CASSVGQGGEQYF,TGTGCCAGCAGCGTAGGGCAGGGGGGTGAGCAGTACTTC
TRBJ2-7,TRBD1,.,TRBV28,CASSFGTGYEQYF,TGTGCCAGCAGCTTCGGGACAGGGTACGAGCAGTACTTC
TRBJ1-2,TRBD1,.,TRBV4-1,CASSQRTGVNYGYTF,TGCGCCAGCAGCCAACGGACAGGGGTTAACTATGGCTACACCTTC
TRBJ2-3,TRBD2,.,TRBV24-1,CATSDLGTRQNTQYF,TGTGCCACCAGTGATTTGGGGACTAGGCAAAATACGCAGTATTTT
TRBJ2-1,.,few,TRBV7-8,CASSLRLGYNEQFF,TGTGCCAGCAGCCTACGACTAGGCTACAATGAGCAGTTCTTC
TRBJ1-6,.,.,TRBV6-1,CASSEGQNSPLHF,TGTGCCAGCAGTGAAGGACAGAACTCACCCCTCCACTTT
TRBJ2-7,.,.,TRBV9,CASTKGVFERDYEQYF,TGTGCCAGCACCAAGGGGGTTTTCGAGCGGGACTACGAGCAGTACTTC
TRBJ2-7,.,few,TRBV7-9,CASSLGTAAYEQYF,TGTGCCAGCAGCTTAGGGACAGCCGCCTACGAGCAGTACTTC
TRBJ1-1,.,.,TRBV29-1,CSVEDGETEAFF,TGCAGCGTTGAAGACGGGGAAACTGAAGCTTTCTTT
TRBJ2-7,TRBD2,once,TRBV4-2,CASSQAAGGTYEQYF,TGTGCCAGCAGCCAAGCAGCGGGAGGGACCTACGAGCAGTACTTC
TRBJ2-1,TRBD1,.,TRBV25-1,CASRGQGYNEQFF,TGTGCCAGCAGGGGACAGGGGTACAATGAGCAGTTCTTC
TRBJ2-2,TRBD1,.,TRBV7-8,CASSPRDRVAGELFF,TGTGCCAGCAGCCCTAGGGACAGGGTGGCCGGGGAGCTGTTTTTT
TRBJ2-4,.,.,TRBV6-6,CASSYSNEGNIQYF,TGTGCCAGCAGTTACTCGAATGAGGGAAACATTCAGTACTTC
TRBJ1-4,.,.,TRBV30,CAWSTRGGEKLFF,TGTGCCTGGAGTACCAGGGGTGGTGAAAAACTGTTTTTT
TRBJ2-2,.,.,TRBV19,CASSIRGSNTGELFF,TGTGCCAGTAGTATTAGGGGGTCGAACACCGGGGAGCTGTTTTTT
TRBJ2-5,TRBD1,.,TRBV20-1,CSASWGTGLQETQYF,TGCAGTGCTAGTTGGGGGACAGGGCTCCAAGAGACCCAGTACTTC
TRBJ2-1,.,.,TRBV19,CASSTEDFTYNEQFF,TGTGCCAGTAGTACCGAAGACTTCACCTACAATGAGCAGTTCTTC
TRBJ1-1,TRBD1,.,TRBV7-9,CASSLLGGGSTEAFF,TGTGCCAGCAGCTTATTAGGGGGCGGTAGCACTGAAGCTTTCTTT
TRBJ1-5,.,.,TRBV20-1,CSASNRENQPQHF,TGCAGTGCTAGTAACAGGGAAAATCAGCCCCAGCATTTT
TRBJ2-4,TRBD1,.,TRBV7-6,CASSLGQGLDIQYF,TGTGCCAGCAGCTTAGGACAGGGATTAGACATTCAGTACTTC
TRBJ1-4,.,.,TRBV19,CASSMLLWRINEKLFF,TGTGCCAGTAGTATGCTCCTCTGGCGGATTAATGAAAAACTGTTTTTT
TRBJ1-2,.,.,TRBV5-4,CASSIRGYGYTF,TGTGCCAGCAGCATCAGGGGCTATGGCTACACCTTC
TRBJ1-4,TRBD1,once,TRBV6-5,CASSSQGGAEKLFF,TGTGCCAGCAGTTCACAGGGGGGGGCTGAAAAACTGTTTTTT
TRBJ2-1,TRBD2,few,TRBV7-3,CASSLIPSGISNEQFF,TGTGCCAGCAGCTTAATTCCTAGCGGGATCTCCAATGAGCAGTTCTTC
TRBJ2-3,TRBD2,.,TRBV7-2,CASSWGAGGTDTQYF,TGTGCCAGCAGCTGGGGAGCGGGGGGCACAGATACGCAGTATTTT
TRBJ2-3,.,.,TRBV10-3,CAIRSETLEGSSTDTQYF,TGTGCCATCCGGTCCGAGACCTTAGAGGGATCTAGCACAGATACGCAGTATTTT
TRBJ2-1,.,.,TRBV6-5,CASNIYNEQFF,TGTGCCAGCAATATATACAATGAGCAGTTCTTC
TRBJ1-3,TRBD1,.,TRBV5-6,CASSGQGENTIYF,TGTGCCAGCAGCGGACAGGGAGAGAACACCATATATTTT
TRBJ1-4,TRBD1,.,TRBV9,CASSLRTGAPEKLFF,TGTGCCAGCAGCTTGAGGACAGGGGCGCCTGAAAAACTGTTTTTT
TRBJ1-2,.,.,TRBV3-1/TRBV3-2,CASSQDAGGRGYTF,TGTGCCAGCAGCCAAGATGCGGGAGGAAGAGGCTACACCTTC